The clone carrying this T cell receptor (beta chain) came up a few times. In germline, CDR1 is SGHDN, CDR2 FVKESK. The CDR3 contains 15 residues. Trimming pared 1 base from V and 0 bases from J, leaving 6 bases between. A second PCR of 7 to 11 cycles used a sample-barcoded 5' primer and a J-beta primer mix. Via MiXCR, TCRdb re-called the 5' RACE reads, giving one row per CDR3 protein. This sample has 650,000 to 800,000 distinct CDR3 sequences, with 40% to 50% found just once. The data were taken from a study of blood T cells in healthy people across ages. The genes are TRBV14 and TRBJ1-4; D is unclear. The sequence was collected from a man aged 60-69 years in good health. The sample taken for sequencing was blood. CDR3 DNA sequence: TGTGCCAGCAGCCAAGCTCCGGCAACTAATGAAAAACTGTTTTTT. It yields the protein CASSQAPATNEKLFF.